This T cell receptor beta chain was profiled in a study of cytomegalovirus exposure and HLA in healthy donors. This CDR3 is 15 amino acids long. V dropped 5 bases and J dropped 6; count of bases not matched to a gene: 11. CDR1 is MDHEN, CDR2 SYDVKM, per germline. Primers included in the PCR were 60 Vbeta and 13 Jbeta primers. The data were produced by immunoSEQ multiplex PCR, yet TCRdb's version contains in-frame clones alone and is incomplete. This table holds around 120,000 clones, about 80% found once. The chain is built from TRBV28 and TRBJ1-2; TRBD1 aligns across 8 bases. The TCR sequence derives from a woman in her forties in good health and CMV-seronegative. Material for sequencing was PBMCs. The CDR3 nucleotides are TGTGCCAGCAGTCCCTGGACAGGGTATTGGAATGGCTACACCTTC. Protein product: CASSPWTGYWNGYTF.